Below are 25 T cell receptor beta chains sequenced from a single sample in a study of neoadjuvant anti-PD-1 for oral cavity cancer. The assay was immunoSEQ multiplex PCR, and TCRdb's table has in-frame clones only and misses some. The sample shows about 14,000 clones, 60% to 80% of them seen only once. The sequencing here drew on PBMCs, taken before nivolumab (anti-PD-1) treatment. The source is a person aged 40 to 85 with oral cavity squamous cell carcinoma.

The rearrangement uses TRBV27 and TRBJ1-2; 7 bases match TRBD1. V lost 2 bases and J lost 2; bases outside the gene matches: 5. Germline V gives CDR1 MNHEY, CDR2 SMNVEV (reference sequence). The CDR3 length is 15 residues. This chain's CDR3 is CASSLRGQLNYGYTF. DNA for the CDR3: TGTGCCAGCAGTTTAAGGGGACAGCTCAACTATGGCTACACCTTC.

This chain connects TRBV19 to TRBJ1-1, with unresolved D. V was pared by 4 bases and J by 0 bases, with 9 bases between. CDR3 length: 14 residues. Germline V gene data show CDR1 as LNHDA and CDR2 as SQIVND (reference sequence). CDR3 loop: CASSKQILNTEAFF. The DNA of the CDR3 is TGTGCCAGTAGTAAACAGATCCTGAACACTGAAGCTTTCTTT.

The J gene is TRBJ1-2, the V gene TRBV15; D not resolved. Germline assignment: CDR1 LNHNV and CDR2 YYDKDF (reference sequence). The CDR3 contains 13 residues. Trimming cost V 0 bases and J 2 bases, with 4 bases left between them. DNA of the CDR3: TGTGCCACCAGCAGAGATTGGAACTATGGCTACACCTTC. Protein product: CATSRDWNYGYTF.

The CDR3 loop is CASSSFLGQGVSTDTQYF. The CDR3 nucleotides read TGTGCCAGCAGCTCTTTCCTCGGACAGGGGGTTAGCACAGATACGCAGTATTTT. The chain links TRBV5-6 to TRBJ2-3; 10 bases are a match to TRBD1. The V gene end was trimmed by 3 bases and the J gene end by 0 bases; junction bases not matched to a gene: 10. From germline, CDR1 is SGHDT and CDR2 YYEEEE. The CDR3 runs 18 residues. Combining the CDR3 with reference TRBV5-6 and TRBJ2-3 gives the whole variable domain DAGVTQSPTHLIKTRGQQVTLRCSPKSGHDTVSWYQQALGQGPQFIFQYYEEEERQRGNFPDRFSGHQFPNYSSELNVNALLLGDSALYLCASSSFLGQGVSTDTQYFGPGTRLTVL.

The J gene is TRBJ2-2, the V gene TRBV7-9; a weak D match, TRBD2 (6 bases). With 5 bases removed from V and 0 bases from J, the gap between germline ends came to 13 bases. Germline CDR1 SEHNR, CDR2 FQNEAQ (reference sequence). The CDR3 spans 16 residues. The CDR3 sequence is CASSPSSAANTGELFF. DNA of the CDR3: TGTGCCAGCAGCCCCTCTAGCGCCGCGAACACCGGGGAGCTGTTTTTT.

V is TRBV6-6 and J is TRBJ1-4; 7 nucleotides align to TRBD1. After removal of 7 bases from V and 7 bases from J, the junction contained 9 bases not matched to a gene. The CDR3 is 14 residues long. Germline CDR1 is MNHNY and CDR2 is SVGAGI (reference sequence). CDR3 bases: TGTGCCAGCACGAAGGGACAGAACACTGAAAAACTGTTTTTT. Its translation is CASTKGQNTEKLFF.

This clone was seen only a few times. The V and J genes are TRBV6-1 and TRBJ2-7, with D perhaps matching TRBD2 (5 bases). This CDR3 is 16 amino acids long. Germline loops: CDR1 MNHNS, CDR2 SASEGT. V was trimmed by 1 base and J by 5 bases, leaving 18 bases between them. DNA for the CDR3: TGTGCCAGCAGTGAAGGTTCGTGGGAGTTAACCCACGAGCAGTACTTC. Translating it yields CASSEGSWELTHEQYF.

This chain connects TRBV30 to TRBJ1-4; D is ambiguous. This CDR3 has 13 amino acids. CDR1 GTSNPN and CDR2 SVGIG come from the germline V gene (reference sequence). Trimming removed 4 bases from V and 2 bases from J, with 8 bases in between. CDR3 residues: CAWKGYTNEKLFF. In DNA, the CDR3 is TGTGCCTGGAAAGGGTACACTAATGAAAAACTGTTTTTT. Full variable domain (missing parts from reference TRBV30 and TRBJ1-4): SQTIHQWPATLVQPVGSPLSLECTVEGTSNPNLYWYRQAAGRGLQLLFYSVGIGQISSEVPQNLSASRPQDRQFILSSKKLLLSDSGFYLCAWKGYTNEKLFFGSGTQLSVL.

The gene calls are TRBV7-3 and TRBJ2-7; 9 bases match TRBD1. Trimming cost V 5 bases and J 6 bases; bases outside gene matches: 8. The CDR3 is made up of 14 amino acids. Germline values: CDR1 SGHTA, CDR2 FQGTGA. The CDR3 is CASSPGTGRREQYF. In DNA form, the CDR3 reads TGTGCCAGCAGCCCCGGGACAGGGCGGCGCGAGCAGTACTTC.

The chain links TRBV4-1 to TRBJ1-5; D perhaps matches TRBD1 (6 bases). This CDR3 is built from 15 residues. V gave up 4 bases and J gave up 2 bases, with 12 bases separating them. The germline V gene has CDR1 MGHRA and CDR2 YSYEKL. Here the CDR3 DNA reads TGCGCCAGCAGCCCCTATCCAGGGGGCAATCAGCCCCAGCATTTT. It specifies CASSPYPGGNQPQHF.

V and J are TRBV20-1 and TRBJ2-5; no reliable D call. This CDR3 contains 11 residues. Germline V gene sequence: CDR1 DFQATT, CDR2 SNEGSKA (reference sequence). Between the trimmed V and J ends, which lost 3 bases and 5 bases, there was a span of 7 bases. CDR3: CSASPFETQYF. In DNA form, the CDR3 reads TGCAGTGCTAGTCCATTCGAGACCCAGTACTTC.

This clone was picked up a small number of times. The chain links TRBV5-1 to TRBJ2-2; no definite D call. The CDR3 length is 15 residues. Germline CDR1 SGHRS, CDR2 YFSETQ. V was pared by 3 bases and J by 7 bases, with 16 bases between. The CDR3 nucleotides are TGCGCCAGCAGCTGGTGGGGTCCAGCAAGCGGGGAGCTGTTTTTT. It encodes CASSWWGPASGELFF.

The genes are TRBV5-1 and TRBJ2-7; 9 bases map to TRBD1. V was clipped by 3 bases and J by 6 bases; unmatched bases: 7. CDR3 length: 14 amino acids. The germline V gene encodes CDR1 SGHRS and CDR2 YFSETQ. In DNA form, the CDR3 reads TGCGCCAGCAGCTCGTGGACAGGGGCGGGCGAGCAGTACTTC. The encoded protein is CASSSWTGAGEQYF.

Regarding this clone: One end of the junction fails to match germline, which may point to a read error. This chain connects TRBV7-7 to TRBJ2-5, with TRBD2 matching over 10 bases. Germline-derived CDR1 and CDR2 are SSHAT and FNYEAQ (reference sequence). The CDR3 consists of 17 residues. The CDR3 sequence is CASSRGASGGWEETQYF. CDR3 sequence (DNA): TGTGCTAGCAGCCGTGGAGCTAGCGGGGGCTGGGAAGAGACCCAGTACTTC.

Only one count was recorded for this clone. The CDR3 reads CASSLAWAGGNTEAFF. CDR3 sequence (DNA): TGCGCCAGCAGCTTGGCCTGGGCGGGAGGGAACACTGAAGCTTTCTTT. The gene calls are TRBV5-1 and TRBJ1-1; D gene uncertain. This CDR3 has 16 residues. The ends were cut back, 0 bases at V and 1 base at J, with 13 bases in the middle. The germline V gene encodes CDR1 SGHRS and CDR2 YFSETQ.

V gene TRBV7-9 combines with J gene TRBJ1-1; 8 nucleotides align to TRBD1. This CDR3 spans 15 amino acids. The trim removed 3 bases at V and 2 bases at J, leaving 5 bases unmatched. CDR1 and CDR2 from the germline V gene are SEHNR and FQNEAQ (reference sequence). This CDR3 is CASSLRTGSNTEAFF. In nucleotides, the CDR3 is TGTGCCAGCAGCTTGAGGACAGGGAGTAACACTGAAGCTTTCTTT.

This chain uses TRBV7-9 with TRBJ1-1; D unclear. This CDR3 is built from 15 residues. Looked up from germline, CDR1 is SEHNR and CDR2 is FQNEAQ (reference sequence). The V end was cut by 4 bases, the J end by 4 bases, with 16 bases between. This chain's CDR3 is CASSSRAERFTEAFF. DNA for the CDR3: TGTGCCAGCAGCTCTAGGGCAGAGCGGTTCACTGAAGCTTTCTTT.

The chain is built from TRBV2 and TRBJ2-5; D may be TRBD2 (6 bases). V shed 4 bases and J shed 5 bases, with 20 bases lying between them. Germline V gene sequence: CDR1 SNHLY, CDR2 FYNNEI. CDR3 length: 16 residues. The CDR3 region has the DNA TGTGCCAGCAGTGGGGGACTGGTTAGGGTTCGGGAGACCCAGTACTTC. It codes for CASSGGLVRVRETQYF.

The rearrangement uses TRBV6-5 and TRBJ2-5; 7 bases agree with TRBD1. Germline CDR1 is MNHEY and CDR2 is SVGAGI. After removal of 6 bases from V and 2 bases from J, the junction contained 9 bases not matched to a gene. The CDR3 covers 15 residues. The CDR3 loop is CASRYAGGAQETQYF. The CDR3, as DNA: TGTGCCAGCAGATATGCAGGGGGAGCACAAGAGACCCAGTACTTC.

V gene TRBV2 combines with J gene TRBJ1-1, with D unresolved. Germline CDR1 reads SNHLY; CDR2 reads FYNNEI. The CDR3 sequence is 12 residues long. Trimming took off 9 bases at V and 0 bases at J, with 8 bases between the two ends. DNA of the CDR3: TGTGCCAGGCGATTTATGAACACTGAAGCTTTCTTT. The encoded protein is CARRFMNTEAFF. The whole variable domain, remainder taken from reference TRBV2 and TRBJ1-1, is EPEVTQTPSHQVTQMGQEVILRCVPISNHLYFYWYRQILGQKVEFLVSFYNNEISEKSEIFDDQFSVERPDGSNFTLKIRSTKLEDSAMYFCARRFMNTEAFFGQGTRLTVV.

CDR3 bases: TGTGCCAGTAGTATCGACGGGGGACACTACGATAGCAATCAGCCCCAGCATTTT. Translated, it gives CASSIDGGHYDSNQPQHF. V gene TRBV19 combines with J gene TRBJ1-5, with D tentatively TRBD1 (6 bases). V was shortened by 3 bases and J by 0 bases, with 18 bases between the two germline ends. The CDR3 is 18 residues long. Per germline, CDR1 LNHDA and CDR2 SQIVND (reference sequence).

This clone has more than one count but fewer than ten. The chain links TRBV7-6 to TRBJ2-2, with TRBD2 matching over 10 bases. Germline trimming cut 2 bases from V and 0 bases from J; bases unmatched to any gene: 3. The CDR3 consists of 17 residues. CDR1 is SGHVS, CDR2 FNYEAQ, per germline. CDR3 protein: CASSLLAGASNTGELFF. The CDR3 DNA reads as TGTGCCAGCAGCTTACTAGCGGGGGCTTCGAACACCGGGGAGCTGTTTTTT.

V and J are TRBV27 and TRBJ2-1, with 11 nucleotides matching TRBD2. The J segment lost 7 bases and the V segment lost 6 bases, leaving 11 bases of the junction unmatched. This CDR3 spans 16 amino acids. The germline V gene has CDR1 MNHEY and CDR2 SMNVEV (reference sequence). CDR3 coding DNA: TGTGCCAGCAGCTCCTTTGGGGCTAGCGGGAGGAATGAGCAGTTCTTC. Translation: CASSSFGASGRNEQFF.

The chain is built from TRBV9 and TRBJ1-1, with D perhaps matching TRBD1 (6 bases). Germline V gene sequence: CDR1 SGDLS, CDR2 YYNGEE. The CDR3 contains 15 residues. V was pared by 3 bases and J by 5 bases, with 17 bases between. The CDR3 DNA reads as TGTGCCAGCAGCGAATTACAGGGCGAGGCGACTGAAGCTTTCTTT. Amino acid sequence: CASSELQGEATEAFF. Full variable domain (outside the CDR3, taken from reference TRBV9 and TRBJ1-1): DSGVTQTPKHLITATGQRVTLRCSPRSGDLSVYWYQQSLDQGLQFLIQYYNGEERAKGNILERFSAQQFPDLHSELNLSSLELGDSALYFCASSELQGEATEAFFGQGTRLTVV.

This chain links TRBV10-2 with TRBJ2-3; D remains ambiguous. The germline CDR1 and CDR2 sequences are WSHSY and SAAADI. The CDR3 has 12 residues. V lost 0 bases, J lost 9 bases, and 7 bases lay in between. DNA of the CDR3: TGCGCCAGCAGTGAGTCGGGCAGGACGCAGTATTTT. Translation gives CASSESGRTQYF.